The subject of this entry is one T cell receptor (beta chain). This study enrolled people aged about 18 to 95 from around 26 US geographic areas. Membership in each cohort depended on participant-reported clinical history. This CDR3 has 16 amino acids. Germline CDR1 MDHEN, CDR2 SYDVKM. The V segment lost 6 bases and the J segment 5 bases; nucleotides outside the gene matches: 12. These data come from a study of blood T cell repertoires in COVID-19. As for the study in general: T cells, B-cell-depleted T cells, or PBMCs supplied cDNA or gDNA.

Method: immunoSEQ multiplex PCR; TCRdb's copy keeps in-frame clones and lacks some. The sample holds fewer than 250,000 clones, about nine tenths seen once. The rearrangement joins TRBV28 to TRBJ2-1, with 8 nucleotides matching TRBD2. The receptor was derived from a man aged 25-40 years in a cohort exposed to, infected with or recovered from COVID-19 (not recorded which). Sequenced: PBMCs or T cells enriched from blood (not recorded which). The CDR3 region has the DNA TGTGCCAGCAGCGACTCCGGGACTAGAACCAACAATGAGCAGTTCTTC. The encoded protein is CASSDSGTRTNNEQFF.